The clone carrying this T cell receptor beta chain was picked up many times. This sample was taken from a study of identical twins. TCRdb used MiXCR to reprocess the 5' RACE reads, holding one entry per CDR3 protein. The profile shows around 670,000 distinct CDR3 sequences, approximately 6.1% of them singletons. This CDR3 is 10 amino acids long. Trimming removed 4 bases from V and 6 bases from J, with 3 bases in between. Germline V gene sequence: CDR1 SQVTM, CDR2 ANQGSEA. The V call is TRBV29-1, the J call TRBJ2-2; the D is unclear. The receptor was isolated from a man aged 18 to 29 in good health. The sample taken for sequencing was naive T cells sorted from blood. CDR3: CSVVAGELFF. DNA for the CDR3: TGCAGCGTTGTAGCCGGGGAGCTGTTTTTT.